A selection of T cell receptor beta chains follows, all from one sample in a study of human T cells and chemical hapten exposure. TCRdb re-derived calls from the RACE reads in MiXCR, one entry per CDR3 protein. The table includes around 380,000 distinct CDR3 sequences, 5.5% detected once. The material sequenced was whole blood, taken in connection with sensitization to the hapten diphenylcyclopropenone (DPC). These receptors originate from a young woman with alopecia areata. Some clones in this sample may be carry-over from other donors' samples. Each CDR3 is given with its conserved first and last residue. Each record gives: D gene, clone size, V gene, J gene, CDR3 DNA, CDR3 protein. D genes are given only for firm matches. Size values are once, few and many counts, or a class for expanded clones, and some rows have none.

>NA|few|TRBV28|TRBJ1-1
TGTGCCAGCAGTGGGGGGGACGGAGAAGCTTTCTTT
CASSGGDGEAFF
>NA|NA|TRBV9|TRBJ2-3
TGTGCCAGCAGCGTAGTCGCAGGGCGGTACACAGATACGCAGTATTTT
CASSVVAGRYTDTQYF
>TRBD1|few|TRBV6-5|TRBJ2-3
TGTGCCAGCTCGAACAGGGGGTACCCCACAGATACGCAGTATTTT
CASSNRGYPTDTQYF
>NA|many|TRBV10-3|TRBJ2-1
TGTGCCATCAGTTTCCCGGGGAACAATGAGCAGTTCTTC
CAISFPGNNEQFF
>NA|NA|TRBV4-1|TRBJ2-2
TGCGCCAGCAGCCAAGATCGGTCTAGTTTGCCCGGGGAGCTGTTTTTT
CASSQDRSSLPGELFF
>NA|NA|TRBV6-5|TRBJ1-1
TGTGCCAGCAGTTCCAGGGACCGTCCCGCTGAAGCTTTCTTT
CASSSRDRPAEAFF
>NA|few|TRBV6-5|TRBJ1-1
TGTGCCAGCAGCCGGACGGCTCAGATGAACACTGAAGCTTTCTTT
CASSRTAQMNTEAFF
>TRBD2|many|TRBV6-2/TRBV6-3|TRBJ2-1
TGTGCCAGCAGGGGGAGGGGTGGATACAATGAGCAGTTCTTC
CASRGRGGYNEQFF
>TRBD1|many|TRBV7-6|TRBJ1-1
TGTGCCAGCAGCTGGACACAGGGGGACACTGAAGCTTTCTTT
CASSWTQGDTEAFF
>NA|few|TRBV7-9|TRBJ2-4
TGTGCCAGCAGCCCGACAGCAGCCAAAAACATTCAGTACTTC
CASSPTAAKNIQYF
>NA|many|TRBV3-1|TRBJ2-3
TGTGCCAGCAGCCAACCGGGACCAGCAGATACGCAGTATTTT
CASSQPGPADTQYF
>TRBD1|many|TRBV6-6|TRBJ1-1
TGTGCCAGCAGTACAGGGGGCAACACTGAAGCTTTCTTT
CASSTGGNTEAFF
>TRBD2|many|TRBV3-1|TRBJ2-7
TGTGCCAGCAGCCCCCTTTCGGCTAGCGGGCGGGGATCATACGAGCAGTACTTC
CASSPLSASGRGSYEQYF
>NA|few|TRBV10-3|TRBJ1-2
TGTGCCATCAGTGATGGGTCAGGGGTCACTGGCTACACCTTC
CAISDGSGVTGYTF
>NA|few|TRBV6-1|TRBJ2-6
TGTGCCAGCAGTGAACAACTGGTCGGAGTCTCTGGGGCCAACGTCCTGACTTTC
CASSEQLVGVSGANVLTF
>NA|many|TRBV29-1|TRBJ2-7
TGCAGCGTCGATAAGTCGGGACAATATACCGAGCAGTACTTC
CSVDKSGQYTEQYF
>TRBD2|many|TRBV6-5|TRBJ2-3
TGTGCCAGCAGCCGGGGTAGCGGGGACAACACAGATACGCAGTATTTT
CASSRGSGDNTDTQYF
>TRBD1|many|TRBV6-2/TRBV6-3|TRBJ1-2
TGTGCCAGCAGTCCCACAGGGGGCTTGGGCTACACCTTC
CASSPTGGLGYTF
>NA|NA|TRBV19|TRBJ1-5
TGTGCCAGTAGTCTTTGGACAGCAAATCAGCCCCAGCATTTT
CASSLWTANQPQHF
>NA|many|TRBV7-2|TRBJ1-1
TGTGCCAGCAGCCCAAAGAGCGGGGCGAACACTGAAGCTTTCTTT
CASSPKSGANTEAFF
>TRBD1|many|TRBV10-3|TRBJ2-5
TGTGCCATCAGTGAATTTTGGGACAGGGGTCAAGAGACCCAGTACTTC
CAISEFWDRGQETQYF
>NA|NA|TRBV2|TRBJ1-5
TGTGCCAGCATGGGTAATAGCAATCAGCCCCAGCATTTT
CASMGNSNQPQHF
>NA|NA|TRBV5-1|TRBJ1-1
TGCGCCAGCAGCTTTCAGGGTGGCGGCACTGAAGCTTTCTTT
CASSFQGGGTEAFF
>NA|few|TRBV4-2|TRBJ2-2
TGTGCCAGCAGGACGAACACCGGGGAGCTGTTTTTT
CASRTNTGELFF
>TRBD1|many|TRBV4-3|TRBJ1-5
TGCGCCAGCAGCCTACAGATCGGGACAGGTGATCAGCCCCAGCATTTT
CASSLQIGTGDQPQHF